The 27 T cell receptor beta chains presented below share a single source sample, sequenced in a study of T cells in lung cancer brain metastases. TCRdb's copy holds only in-frame clones and misses some; the assay was immunoSEQ multiplex PCR. The sample includes 1,000 to 1,500 clones, roughly 90% of them seen just once. Sample: tumor tissue from a brain metastasis. These receptors originate from a man in his 70s with non-small cell lung cancer that had spread to the brain.

Regarding this clone: The same CDR3 is also encoded by other DNA sequences in this sample. The J gene is TRBJ1-1, the V gene TRBV5-6, with D maybe TRBD1 (6 bases). The V and J ends lost 3 bases and 7 bases respectively, with 16 bases between them. Germline V gives CDR1 SGHDT, CDR2 YYEEEE. The CDR3 is made up of 14 amino acids. For the CDR3, the DNA is TGTGCCAGCAGCTCACCGGGGGGGCCGGATGAAGCTTTCTTT. It is translated as CASSSPGGPDEAFF.

The chain employs TRBV15 and TRBJ1-1; D unclear. The CDR3 contains 16 residues. V lost 0 bases, J lost 9 bases, and 20 bases lay in between. Germline V gene data show CDR1 as LNHNV and CDR2 as YYDKDF (reference sequence). CDR3 amino acids: CATSREPPPVGFKAFF. Here the CDR3 DNA reads TGTGCCACCAGCAGAGAGCCCCCTCCGGTAGGGTTTAAAGCTTTCTTT.

This clone was counted only a few times. V gene TRBV27 combines with J gene TRBJ1-2; D call uncertain. This CDR3 contains 14 residues. Germline loops: CDR1 MNHEY, CDR2 SMNVEV (reference sequence). V was shortened by 4 bases and J by 3 bases, with 12 bases between the two germline ends. CDR3 amino acids: CASSSGGIYYGYTF. The CDR3 DNA reads as TGTGCCAGCAGTTCAGGAGGGATCTACTATGGCTACACCTTC.

This chain links TRBV19 with TRBJ1-4; TRBD1 might be the D (6 bases). CDR3 length: 12 residues. Germline values: CDR1 LNHDA, CDR2 SQIVND (reference sequence). Trimming shortened V by 4 bases and J by 14 bases, and 14 bases separated the two germline ends. CDR3 nucleotides: TGTGCCAGTAGTACCCAACAGGGTCGGCTGTTTTTT. Its translation: CASSTQQGRLFF. Drawing the rest from reference TRBV19 and TRBJ1-4, the complete variable domain is DGGITQSPKYLFRKEGQNVTLSCEQNLNHDAMYWYRQDPGQGLRLIYYSQIVNDFQKGDIAEGYSVSREKKESFPLTVTSAQKNPTAFYLCASSTQQGRLFFGSGTQLSVL.

The chain links TRBV11-2 to TRBJ1-1; D gene uncertain. The germline V gene has CDR1 SGHAT and CDR2 FQNNGV. V dropped 8 bases and J dropped 0 bases, with 7 bases sitting between them. There are 12 residues in the CDR3. The CDR3 coding sequence is TGTGCCAGCCGAACCCTGAACACTGAAGCTTTCTTT. Translated, it gives CASRTLNTEAFF.

V gene TRBV7-6 combines with J gene TRBJ2-7; no firm D call. Germline V gene lookup returns CDR1 SGHVS and CDR2 FNYEAQ. Trimming removed 2 bases at V and 3 bases at J, with 8 bases between. The CDR3 has 13 residues. The chain's CDR3 is CASSLRFHYEQYF. The CDR3 nucleotides are TGTGCCAGCAGCTTAAGATTTCACTACGAGCAGTACTTC.

V is TRBV27 and J is TRBJ1-1; D might be TRBD1 (5 bases). CDR3 length equals 15 residues. Germline CDR1 MNHEY, CDR2 SMNVEV (reference sequence). Between the trimmed V and J ends, which lost 5 bases and 4 bases, there was a span of 17 bases. CDR3 nucleotides: TGTGCCAGCAGTCCTCGGGGGGGAGTGGGCACTGAAGCTTTCTTT. It translates to CASSPRGGVGTEAFF.

A single count supports this clone. The genes are TRBV11-3 and TRBJ2-1; no clear D gene. With 5 bases removed from V and 10 bases from J, the gap between germline ends came to 12 bases. The CDR3 is 12 residues long. CDR1 and CDR2 from the germline V gene are SGHNT and YENEEA. The CDR3 is CASSPQPGEQFF. DNA of the CDR3: TGTGCCAGCAGCCCGCAGCCTGGGGAGCAGTTCTTC. The whole variable domain, remainder taken from reference TRBV11-3 and TRBJ2-1, is EAGVVQSPRYKIIEKKQPVAFWCNPISGHNTLYWYLQNLGQGPELLIRYENEEAVDDSQLPKDRFSAERLKGVDSTLKIQPAELGDSAVYLCASSPQPGEQFFGPGTRLTVL.

J is TRBJ2-7 and V is TRBV7-2; 8 nucleotides align to TRBD2. This CDR3 has 14 amino acids. Trimming took 4 bases from V and 2 from J; bases not matched to a gene: 4. Germline V lookup: CDR1 SGHTA, CDR2 FQGNSA. CDR3 DNA: TGTGCCAGCAGCTCCGGGGGGGGCGCCTACGAGCAGTACTTC. It codes for CASSSGGGAYEQYF. The entire variable domain, with the rest obtained from reference TRBV7-2 and TRBJ2-7, is as follows: GAGVSQSPSNKVTEKGKDVELRCDPISGHTALYWYRQSLGQGLEFLIYFQGNSAPDKSGLPSDRFSAERTGGSVSTLTIQRTQQEDSAVYLCASSSGGGAYEQYFGPGTRLTVT.

In its sample, this clone was seen once. This chain connects TRBV7-2 to TRBJ1-1, with D possibly TRBD1 on 5 matching bases. CDR1 is SGHTA, CDR2 FQGNSA, per germline. Trimming shortened V by 3 bases and J by 1 base, and 9 bases separated the two germline ends. This CDR3 contains 14 residues. The CDR3 region has the DNA TGTGCCAGCAGCTTGGGGGTGACGAACACTGAAGCTTTCTTT. Its protein is CASSLGVTNTEAFF. The full variable domain, its missing parts supplied by reference TRBV7-2 and TRBJ1-1, is GAGVSQSPSNKVTEKGKDVELRCDPISGHTALYWYRQSLGQGLEFLIYFQGNSAPDKSGLPSDRFSAERTGGSVSTLTIQRTQQEDSAVYLCASSLGVTNTEAFFGQGTRLTVV.

The chain carries TRBV7-2 and TRBJ1-3; no reliable D call. The germline V gene encodes CDR1 SGHTA and CDR2 FQGNSA. The CDR3 consists of 15 residues. The V end was cut by 1 base, the J end by 0 bases, with 7 bases between. The CDR3 DNA sequence: TGTGCCAGCAGCTTAGGACCTAGCTCTGGAAACACCATATATTTT. It yields the protein CASSLGPSSGNTIYF.

This clone came up once. This chain connects TRBV5-4 to TRBJ2-5; TRBD2 aligns across 10 bases. The CDR3 extends over 16 amino acids. Looked up from germline, CDR1 is SGHNT and CDR2 is YYREEE (reference sequence). Trimming took 4 bases from V and 2 from J; bases not matched to a gene: 8. The CDR3 reads CASSGVSGRLQETQYF. The DNA for the CDR3 is TGTGCCAGCAGCGGGGTTAGCGGGAGGCTTCAAGAGACCCAGTACTTC.

The V and J genes are TRBV14 and TRBJ2-5; the D is unclear. The length of the CDR3 is 11 residues. The ends were cut back, 0 bases at V and 8 bases at J, with 4 bases in the middle. Germline V gene lookup returns CDR1 SGHDN and CDR2 FVKESK. CDR3 sequence: CASSQDLTQYF. CDR3 in DNA: TGTGCCAGCAGCCAAGACCTTACCCAGTACTTC. Full variable domain (rest looked up from reference TRBV14 and TRBJ2-5): EAGVTQFPSHSVIEKGQTVTLRCDPISGHDNLYWYRRVMGKEIKFLLHFVKESKQDESGMPNNRFLAERTGGTYSTLKVQPAELEDSGVYFCASSQDLTQYFGPGTRLLVL.

This chain joins TRBV9 and TRBJ1-1, with TRBD1 matching over 7 bases. Germline CDR1 is SGDLS and CDR2 is YYNGEE. V was clipped by 2 bases and J by 0 bases; unmatched bases: 1. CDR3 length: 14 amino acids. The chain's CDR3 is CASSVQGVNTEAFF. As DNA, the CDR3 is TGTGCCAGCAGCGTTCAGGGGGTGAACACTGAAGCTTTCTTT.

The chain combines TRBV27 with TRBJ2-7, with unresolved D. The CDR3 contains 14 residues. The ends were cut back, 1 base at V and 5 bases at J, with 12 bases in the middle. Germline-derived CDR1 and CDR2 are MNHEY and SMNVEV (reference sequence). The chain's CDR3 is CASSLLRQRHEQYF. As DNA, the CDR3 is TGTGCCAGCAGTTTATTGCGGCAGAGACACGAGCAGTACTTC.

The chain links TRBV4-3 to TRBJ1-1, with D possibly TRBD1 on 6 matching bases. Germline lookup yields CDR1 LGHNA and CDR2 YSLEER. The CDR3 is made up of 14 amino acids. The V end was cut by 3 bases, the J end by 3 bases, with 11 bases between. In nucleotides, the CDR3 is TGCGCCAGCAGCCAGGGGGACACAGACACTGAAGCTTTCTTT. Amino acid sequence: CASSQGDTDTEAFF.

This chain uses TRBV6-1 with TRBJ2-1; D unresolved. The CDR3 is 12 residues long. V dropped 2 bases and J dropped 9 bases, with 8 bases sitting between them. Germline values: CDR1 MNHNS, CDR2 SASEGT. The CDR3 here is CASSELSSEQFF. CDR3 DNA sequence: TGTGCCAGCAGTGAATTGAGTAGTGAGCAGTTCTTC.

This clone was detected once. The chain couples TRBV29-1 to TRBJ1-1, with D perhaps TRBD1 (6 bases). The CDR3 is made up of 13 amino acids. Germline V CDR1 and CDR2: SQVTM, ANQGSEA. V was shortened by 3 bases and J by 1 base, with 9 bases between the two germline ends. The CDR3 DNA sequence: TGCAGCGTTGACCAGGGGCGGAACACTGAAGCTTTCTTT. Translation gives CSVDQGRNTEAFF.

Remarks on this clone: Other DNA sequences in the same sample also yield this CDR3. This sequence joins TRBV5-1 and TRBJ1-1; no firm D call. The CDR3 loop spans 15 amino acids. The V gene lost 1 base and the J gene lost 3 bases, with 13 bases spanning the gap. CDR1 is SGHRS, CDR2 YFSETQ, per germline. CDR3 DNA sequence: TGCGCCAGCAGCTTGACCCCCGATGCGGACACTGAAGCTTTCTTT. It specifies CASSLTPDADTEAFF. The whole variable domain, remainder taken from reference TRBV5-1 and TRBJ1-1, is KAGVTQTPRYLIKTRGQQVTLSCSPISGHRSVSWYQQTPGQGLQFLFEYFSETQRNKGNFPGRFSGRQFSNSRSEMNVSTLELGDSALYLCASSLTPDADTEAFFGQGTRLTVV.

The rearrangement uses TRBV15 and TRBJ2-5, with 8 nucleotides matching TRBD1. V lost 3 bases, J lost 2 bases, and 5 bases stayed unmatched. The germline CDR1 and CDR2 sequences are LNHNV and YYDKDF (reference sequence). The CDR3 is 15 amino acids. In DNA, the CDR3 is TGTGCCACCAGCAGGTCCGGGACAGGACAAGAGACCCAGTACTTC. Protein: CATSRSGTGQETQYF.

The chain employs TRBV9 and TRBJ2-7; a possible D gene is TRBD2 (5 bases). This CDR3 contains 14 residues. V lost 4 bases and J lost 6, with 17 bases in between. Per the germline V gene, CDR1 is SGDLS and CDR2 is YYNGEE. CDR3 protein: CASSPTGWEAEQYF. In DNA, the CDR3 is TGTGCCAGCAGCCCGACGGGGTGGGAAGCCGAGCAGTACTTC. Complete variable domain (other parts from reference TRBV9 and TRBJ2-7): DSGVTQTPKHLITATGQRVTLRCSPRSGDLSVYWYQQSLDQGLQFLIQYYNGEERAKGNILERFSAQQFPDLHSELNLSSLELGDSALYFCASSPTGWEAEQYFGPGTRLTVT.

The rearrangement links TRBV30 to TRBJ2-7, with TRBD1 matching over 7 bases. Germline V gene data show CDR1 as GTSNPN and CDR2 as SVGIG (reference sequence). CDR3 length: 14 amino acids. V was clipped by 2 bases and J by 6 bases; unmatched bases: 10. CDR3 loop: CAWSRDRPPGEQYF. The CDR3, as DNA: TGTGCCTGGAGTCGGGACAGACCACCGGGCGAGCAGTACTTC.

The chain has TRBV6-5 and TRBJ2-7; maybe TRBD2 (6 bases). The germline CDR1 and CDR2 sequences are MNHEY and SVGAGI. The CDR3 runs to 15 residues. Trimming took off 4 bases at V and 0 bases at J, with 13 bases between the two ends. CDR3 amino acids: CASSSTGTASYEQYF. CDR3 in DNA: TGTGCCAGCAGTTCAACCGGGACTGCCTCCTACGAGCAGTACTTC.

The chain carries TRBV6-1 and TRBJ1-5; D gene uncertain. CDR1 and CDR2 (germline): MNHNS, SASEGT. CDR3 size: 12 residues. V lost 2 bases and J 4 bases, leaving 3 bases between the germline ends. CDR3 amino acids: CASSERNQPQHF. The CDR3 DNA reads TGTGCCAGCAGTGAAAGAAATCAGCCCCAGCATTTT.

This sequence joins TRBV29-1 and TRBJ1-2; D is uncertain. V gave up 7 bases and J gave up 7 bases, with 10 bases separating them. The CDR3 has 10 residues. Germline V lookup: CDR1 SQVTM, CDR2 ANQGSEA. The CDR3 region has the DNA TGCAGCGATGGAAGACCTGGCTACACCTTC. The encoded protein is CSDGRPGYTF.

The rearrangement joins TRBV11-3 to TRBJ2-5; D possibly matches TRBD1 or TRBD2 (5 bases each). The better agreement between TRBJ2-7 and the DNA end casts doubt on the J call. The CDR3 spans 14 residues. The germline V gene has CDR1 SGHNT and CDR2 YENEEA. CDR3: CASSRREGSDEQYF. CDR3 nucleotides: TGTGCCAGCAGCCGACGCGAGGGGTCCGACGAGCAGTACTTC.

V and J are TRBV2 and TRBJ2-6, with a possible D match to TRBD2 (6 bases). Deletions cut 10 bases from V and 0 bases from J, with 7 bases between. Per the germline V gene, CDR1 is SNHLY and CDR2 is FYNNEI. The CDR3 length is 13 residues. DNA for the CDR3: TGTGCCACCGGGGGCTCTGGGGCCAACGTCCTGACTTTC. Its translation is CATGGSGANVLTF.